This TCR beta chain was sequenced for a study of Graves' ophthalmopathy and Graves' hyperthyroidism. Points from the study as a whole: A majority of expanded thyroid clonotypes exceeding 0.001 frequency were likewise present in blood. The model's ophthalmopathy progression predictions had roughly 65% sensitivity and over 72% specificity.

Stable hyperthyroidism denotes an absence of ophthalmopathy throughout 18 months of follow-up. PBMCs were obtained from roughly 10 ml of fresh peripheral blood. Concerning this clonotype: What it binds is not known.

The CDR3 runs 14 residues. With 6 bases removed from V and 2 bases from J, the gap between germline ends came to 13 bases. Germline assignment: CDR1 MNHNS and CDR2 SASEGT. RNA transcripts yielded amplified TCR beta CDR3 regions. RT-PCR was first run with HTBI primers, then multiplex PCR in a second round. MiXCR, run by TCRdb on the multiplex PCR reads, gives a single entry per CDR3 protein. The repertoire holds fewer than 650,000 distinct CDR3 sequences, with roughly 20% as singletons. This chain connects TRBV6-1 to TRBJ1-2; D may be TRBD1 (5 bases). The sample taken for sequencing was peripheral blood. The clonotype originates from a woman aged 18-29 years with stable Graves' hyperthyroidism. Some clones in this sample may be carry-over from other donors' samples. The CDR3 region is CASSDDSVNYGYTF. In nucleotides, the CDR3 is TGTGCCAGCAGCGATGACAGCGTCAACTATGGCTACACCTTC.